A single sample is the source of the 32 T cell receptor beta chains below, sequenced in a study of T cell changes during pregnancy in multiple sclerosis. Clones were sequenced by immunoSEQ multiplex PCR, and TCRdb holds only the in-frame ones, with some missing. The data show around 100,000 clones, roughly 90% seen once. The sequences come from peripheral blood, collected after pregnancy. These TCRs come from a female donor with multiple sclerosis, enrolled in a pregnancy study.

This clone was observed a single time. V is TRBV4-3 and J is TRBJ1-2, with TRBD1 identical over 7 bases. The CDR3 has 17 amino acids. The germline V gene encodes CDR1 LGHNA and CDR2 YSLEER. V was clipped by 0 bases and J by 3 bases; unmatched bases: 10. CDR3 loop: CASSQEHRTGVDYGYTF. For the CDR3, the DNA is TGCGCCAGCAGCCAAGAACACCGGACAGGTGTGGACTATGGCTACACCTTC.

This clone was observed once. This chain connects TRBV4-1 to TRBJ2-2, with D tentatively TRBD1 (6 bases). The CDR3 sequence is 13 residues long. CDR1 is MGHRA, CDR2 YSYEKL, per germline. Trimming cost V 4 bases and J 5 bases, with 8 bases left between them. CDR3 region: CASSLQGTGELFF. The CDR3 DNA reads as TGCGCCAGCAGCCTCCAGGGGACCGGGGAGCTGTTTTTT.

The chain joins TRBV5-6 to TRBJ1-2; D not certain. The length of the CDR3 is 15 residues. The ends were cut back, 2 bases at V and 3 bases at J, with 14 bases in the middle. Looked up from germline, CDR1 is SGHDT and CDR2 is YYEEEE. The CDR3 DNA reads as TGTGCCAGCAGCTTATATTTTGGGCAGGACTATGGCTACACCTTC. Amino acid sequence: CASSLYFGQDYGYTF.

This chain joins TRBV19 and TRBJ2-5; D ambiguous. Trimming stripped 0 bases from V and 5 bases from J, with 13 bases between. The CDR3 is 15 amino acids. Germline V CDR1 and CDR2: LNHDA, SQIVND (reference sequence). DNA of the CDR3: TGTGCCAGTAGTATAGATAAAGAGTCGAGGGAGACCCAGTACTTC. It codes for CASSIDKESRETQYF.

The V and J genes are TRBV2 and TRBJ2-1; no clear D. This CDR3 has 10 residues. The germline V gene has CDR1 SNHLY and CDR2 FYNNEI. Trimming pared 6 bases from V and 6 bases from J, leaving 3 bases between. The CDR3, as DNA: TGTGCCAGCAGCCTCAATGAGCAGTTCTTC. Its translation is CASSLNEQFF. The full variable domain, in which reference TRBV2 and TRBJ2-1 provide the parts outside the CDR3, is EPEVTQTPSHQVTQMGQEVILRCVPISNHLYFYWYRQILGQKVEFLVSFYNNEISEKSEIFDDQFSVERPDGSNFTLKIRSTKLEDSAMYFCASSLNEQFFGPGTRLTVL.

The chain employs TRBV9 and TRBJ2-7, with 7 bases fitting TRBD2. V lost 0 bases to trimming and J lost 3 bases; unmatched junction nucleotides: 3. The germline CDR1 and CDR2 sequences are SGDLS and YYNGEE. The CDR3 consists of 14 residues. The CDR3 sequence: CASSVGQRGYEQYF. CDR3 bases: TGTGCCAGCAGCGTAGGGCAGCGGGGCTACGAGCAGTACTTC.

V gene TRBV5-1 combines with J gene TRBJ1-6; D gene ambiguous. The germline gives CDR1 SGHRS, CDR2 YFSETQ. The length of the CDR3 is 15 residues. Trimming removed 5 bases at V and 10 bases at J, with 19 bases between. CDR3 bases: TGCGCCAGCAGTGGTGGAGACCGGGGAAGCTCACCCCTCCACTTT. It encodes CASSGGDRGSSPLHF.

The chain carries TRBV7-6 and TRBJ2-3; D is uncertain. CDR3 length equals 14 residues. CDR1 is SGHVS, CDR2 FNYEAQ, per germline. The V end lost 5 bases, the J end lost 2 bases, and 11 bases lay between the germline ends. The CDR3 region has the DNA TGTGCCAGCAGCCGCGATAAGCCCACAGATACGCAGTATTTT. This encodes CASSRDKPTDTQYF.

The rearrangement links TRBV5-1 to TRBJ2-5; 12 nucleotides line up with TRBD2. CDR1 is SGHRS and CDR2 is YFSETQ in the germline V gene. Germline trimming cut 6 bases from V and 1 base from J; bases unmatched to any gene: 7. The CDR3 runs to 16 residues. The CDR3 nucleotides are TGCGCCAGCAACCGGGGGGGACTAGCGGGCCAAGAGACCCAGTACTTC. It specifies CASNRGGLAGQETQYF. Looking up the rest from reference TRBV5-1 and TRBJ2-5 gives the full variable domain: KAGVTQTPRYLIKTRGQQVTLSCSPISGHRSVSWYQQTPGQGLQFLFEYFSETQRNKGNFPGRFSGRQFSNSRSEMNVSTLELGDSALYLCASNRGGLAGQETQYFGPGTRLLVL.

The chain has TRBV9 and TRBJ2-3; 7 bases agree with TRBD1. The trim removed 4 bases at V and 6 bases at J, leaving 8 bases unmatched. The germline V gene has CDR1 SGDLS and CDR2 YYNGEE. There are 14 residues in the CDR3. The CDR3 loop reads CASSWTGQPDTQYF. In DNA, the CDR3 is TGTGCCAGCAGCTGGACAGGCCAACCCGATACGCAGTATTTT. The complete variable domain, with remaining parts taken from reference TRBV9 and TRBJ2-3, reads DSGVTQTPKHLITATGQRVTLRCSPRSGDLSVYWYQQSLDQGLQFLIQYYNGEERAKGNILERFSAQQFPDLHSELNLSSLELGDSALYFCASSWTGQPDTQYFGPGTRLTVL.

The rearrangement joins TRBV9 to TRBJ2-6, with TRBD1 as a possible D gene (5 bases). The germline V and J ends were trimmed by 4 bases and 1 base, with 9 bases remaining between them. In germline, CDR1 is SGDLS, CDR2 YYNGEE. The CDR3 consists of 15 residues. The CDR3 reads CASSPQGSGANVLTF. As DNA, the CDR3 is TGTGCCAGCAGCCCGCAGGGATCTGGGGCCAACGTCCTGACTTTC.

The chain joins TRBV9 to TRBJ1-2, with D perhaps TRBD1 (6 bases). The CDR3 totals 16 residues. The ends were cut back, 4 bases at V and 0 bases at J, with 16 bases in the middle. The germline CDR1 and CDR2 sequences are SGDLS and YYNGEE. The CDR3 loop is CASSSSQGPPNYGYTF. CDR3 DNA: TGTGCCAGCAGCTCGTCACAGGGACCCCCTAACTATGGCTACACCTTC. The complete variable domain, with remaining parts taken from reference TRBV9 and TRBJ1-2, reads DSGVTQTPKHLITATGQRVTLRCSPRSGDLSVYWYQQSLDQGLQFLIQYYNGEERAKGNILERFSAQQFPDLHSELNLSSLELGDSALYFCASSSSQGPPNYGYTFGSGTRLTVV.

The chain couples TRBV9 to TRBJ2-3; 8 nucleotides line up with TRBD2. There are 17 residues in the CDR3. The germline V gene encodes CDR1 SGDLS and CDR2 YYNGEE. The V gene end was trimmed by 0 bases and the J gene end by 2 bases; junction bases not matched to a gene: 8. CDR3 protein: CASSVEPTGGATDTQYF. CDR3 DNA sequence: TGTGCCAGCAGCGTAGAGCCGACCGGGGGGGCCACAGATACGCAGTATTTT.

The gene calls are TRBV28 and TRBJ2-7; maybe TRBD2 (6 bases). Germline CDR1 and CDR2: MDHEN and SYDVKM. The V gene lost 6 bases and the J gene lost 1 base, with 13 bases spanning the gap. The CDR3 has 14 residues. This CDR3 is CASRGTALSYEQYF. In DNA, the CDR3 is TGTGCCAGCAGGGGGACTGCTCTTTCCTACGAGCAGTACTTC.

The chain has TRBV5-6 and TRBJ2-5; possible D gene TRBD2, 5 bases. The CDR3 is made up of 14 amino acids. The V end lost 1 base, the J end lost 4 bases, and 11 bases lay between the germline ends. Germline V gene lookup returns CDR1 SGHDT and CDR2 YYEEEE. The CDR3 loop reads CASSLLATAETQYF. The CDR3 DNA follows: TGTGCCAGCAGCTTGTTAGCGACCGCAGAGACCCAGTACTTC.

The gene calls are TRBV5-4 and TRBJ2-5, with unresolved D. Trimming took 0 bases from V and 5 from J, leaving 11 bases between them. Germline assignment: CDR1 SGHNT and CDR2 YYREEE (reference sequence). The CDR3 is 14 amino acids. In DNA, the CDR3 is TGTGCCAGCAGCTTGGCCCCAGCGAGTGAGACCCAGTACTTC. Protein: CASSLAPASETQYF.

The chain couples TRBV19 to TRBJ2-7, with a weak D call TRBD1 (5 bases). The CDR3 spans 14 residues. The germline V gene encodes CDR1 LNHDA and CDR2 SQIVND (reference sequence). V lost 5 bases, J lost 0 bases, and 11 bases lay in between. Here the CDR3 DNA reads TGTGCCAGTAGTTGGCAGGGTCTCTCCTACGAGCAGTACTTC. Translated: CASSWQGLSYEQYF.

V gene TRBV2 combines with J gene TRBJ1-2, with a weak D call TRBD1 (5 bases). Germline assignment: CDR1 SNHLY and CDR2 FYNNEI. V shed 1 base and J shed 8 bases, with 14 bases lying between them. The CDR3 totals 14 residues. CDR3 coding DNA: TGTGCCAGCAGTGAAGAGGCAGGGTGGAAAGGCTACACCTTC. It encodes CASSEEAGWKGYTF.

This chain links TRBV7-8 with TRBJ1-2; D unresolved. Trimming stripped 5 bases from V and 4 bases from J, with 17 bases between. The CDR3 contains 15 residues. Per germline, CDR1 SGHVS and CDR2 FQNEAQ. The CDR3 protein is CASSPQATEIYGYTF. CDR3 sequence (DNA): TGTGCCAGCAGCCCCCAGGCGACGGAAATCTATGGCTACACCTTC. The full variable domain, its missing parts supplied by reference TRBV7-8 and TRBJ1-2, is GAGVSQSPRYKVAKRGQDVALRCDPISGHVSLFWYQQALGQGPEFLTYFQNEAQLDKSGLPSDRFFAERPEGSVSTLKIQRTQQEDSAVYLCASSPQATEIYGYTFGSGTRLTVV.

This clone was observed once. V gene TRBV15 combines with J gene TRBJ1-1; maybe TRBD1 (6 bases). The CDR3 has 15 amino acids. The germline V gene has CDR1 LNHNV and CDR2 YYDKDF (reference sequence). V was pared by 0 bases and J by 4 bases, with 12 bases between. CDR3 nucleotides: TGTGCCACCAGCAGAGATTCAGGGGCCGGCACTGAAGCTTTCTTT. It specifies CATSRDSGAGTEAFF.

CDR3 sequence: CASSSQGWGSTEAFF. In DNA, the CDR3 is TGTGCCAGCAGCTCACAGGGGTGGGGAAGCACTGAAGCTTTCTTT. This sequence joins TRBV9 and TRBJ1-1; the match to TRBD1 covers 7 bases. CDR3 size: 15 residues. Germline CDR1 is SGDLS and CDR2 is YYNGEE. Trimming at V came to 4 bases and at J to 4 bases, leaving 10 bases not matched to a gene.

V and J are TRBV5-4 and TRBJ2-5; D not certain. V dropped 0 bases and J dropped 1 base, with 10 bases sitting between them. Germline V gene data show CDR1 as SGHNT and CDR2 as YYREEE (reference sequence). The CDR3 is made up of 15 amino acids. As DNA, the CDR3 is TGTGCCAGCAGCTTGGGATTAAGCTCCCAAGAGACCCAGTACTTC. It translates to CASSLGLSSQETQYF. The full variable domain, in which reference TRBV5-4 and TRBJ2-5 provide the parts outside the CDR3, is ETGVTQSPTHLIKTRGQQVTLRCSSQSGHNTVSWYQQALGQGPQFIFQYYREEENGRGNFPPRFSGLQFPNYSSELNVNALELDDSALYLCASSLGLSSQETQYFGPGTRLLVL.

The chain carries TRBV2 and TRBJ1-5; TRBD1 aligns across 10 bases. The germline CDR1 and CDR2 sequences are SNHLY and FYNNEI. Unmatched junction bases numbered 16, after V lost 6 bases and J lost 5 bases. The CDR3 extends over 18 amino acids. This chain's CDR3 is CASSGMSGTGDRDQPQHF. Written as DNA, the CDR3 is TGTGCCAGCAGCGGTATGTCCGGGACAGGGGATAGGGATCAGCCCCAGCATTTT.

The chain uses TRBV12-1 and TRBJ2-5; the D call in the table, TRBD2, was not verified against the DNA. TRBV12-1 is assigned pseudogene status. The CDR3 contains 9 residues. CDR3 residues: CASSWWGDF. DNA of the CDR3: TGTGCCAGCAGCTGGTGGGGGGACTTC.

The chain recombines TRBV19 with TRBJ2-5; TRBD2 matches 7 bases. Trimming cost V 10 bases and J 2 bases; bases outside gene matches: 13. The CDR3 consists of 15 residues. Germline V gene sequence: CDR1 LNHDA, CDR2 SQIVND (reference sequence). CDR3 in amino acids: CATSFGGGRQETQYF. Written as DNA, the CDR3 is TGTGCCACCTCCTTTGGGGGGGGTCGACAAGAGACCCAGTACTTC.

This clone was seen just once. The V and J genes are TRBV6-1 and TRBJ1-1, with 7 bases identical to TRBD1. There are 12 residues in the CDR3. From germline, CDR1 is MNHNS and CDR2 SASEGT. V lost 7 bases and J lost 11; bases outside the gene matches: 10. The CDR3 DNA follows: TGTGCCAGCACCGCACAGGGGATGGGGGCTTTCTTT. Its protein is CASTAQGMGAFF.

The chain links TRBV19 to TRBJ1-2; 9 bases fit TRBD1. Germline V gives CDR1 LNHDA, CDR2 SQIVND (reference sequence). V gave up 10 bases and J gave up 7 bases; unmatched junction bases: 19. The CDR3 runs to 16 residues. This chain's CDR3 is CATSADRGRVSLGYTF. The CDR3 DNA is TGTGCCACCAGCGCGGACAGGGGCCGGGTGAGCCTTGGCTACACCTTC.

V usage is TRBV7-8 and J usage is TRBJ2-5; 9 bases map to TRBD2. The CDR3 has 15 amino acids. The junction had 7 bases not matched to a gene; V was cut back by 6 bases and J by 2 bases. The germline gives CDR1 SGHVS, CDR2 FQNEAQ. The chain's CDR3 is CASSSGLASQETQYF. In DNA, the CDR3 is TGTGCCAGCAGTTCCGGACTAGCGTCTCAAGAGACCCAGTACTTC.

The rearrangement links TRBV28 to TRBJ2-5, with unresolved D. Germline V gives CDR1 MDHEN, CDR2 SYDVKM. V lost 4 bases to trimming and J lost 2 bases, with 11 bases between them. This CDR3 comprises 14 residues. The CDR3 DNA is TGTGCCAGCAGTTCACAGCCGAAGCAAGAGACCCAGTACTTC. Protein: CASSSQPKQETQYF.

This clone was seen more than once but under ten times. The chain is built from TRBV18 and TRBJ1-3; D unclear. V lost 2 bases, J lost 1 base, and 9 bases lay in between. Germline-derived CDR1 and CDR2 are KGHSH and LQKENI. The CDR3 runs 15 residues. As DNA, the CDR3 is TGTGCCAGCTCACCATCTGCAGTATCTGGAAACACCATATATTTT. Protein: CASSPSAVSGNTIYF.

The gene calls are TRBV6-5 and TRBJ2-2, with D tentatively TRBD1 (5 bases). V dropped 3 bases and J dropped 0 bases, with 8 bases sitting between them. The CDR3 extends over 15 amino acids. Germline CDR1 is MNHEY and CDR2 is SVGAGI. The CDR3 coding sequence is TGTGCCAGCAGTTATGGGGCGACGAACACCGGGGAGCTGTTTTTT. The encoded protein is CASSYGATNTGELFF.

This clone showed up just once. This rearrangement joins TRBV27 to TRBJ2-1; 11 nucleotides line up with TRBD2. This CDR3 comprises 15 residues. V lost 6 bases and J lost 4; bases outside the gene matches: 5. The germline gives CDR1 MNHEY, CDR2 SMNVEV (reference sequence). In DNA, the CDR3 is TGTGCCAGCAGCAATAGCGGGGGGGCTTACAATGAGCAGTTCTTC. It codes for CASSNSGGAYNEQFF.